The sequence of this TCR beta chain was determined in a study of blood T cell repertoires in COVID-19. Original data processing: Amplification of reference gene primers was used by the study to estimate nucleated cell counts. Clones were read by immunoSEQ multiplex PCR, and TCRdb kept only the in-frame ones, dropping some. V, J and clone size are those of that table, while D and trimming were read from the DNA. Among some 190,000 clones listed, under 90% were seen once. Looked up from germline, CDR1 is MNHEY and CDR2 is SMNVEV (reference sequence). CDR3 size: 14 residues. The trim removed 3 bases at V and 3 bases at J, leaving 4 bases unmatched.

The chain couples TRBV27 to TRBJ1-2; 7 bases are shared with TRBD1. The source material was peripheral blood. This clonotype was obtained from a man aged 60 to 69 with acute or convalescent COVID-19. The CDR3 region is CASSFGGGDYGYTF. CDR3 DNA sequence: TGTGCCAGCAGTTTCGGAGGGGGCGACTATGGCTACACCTTC.